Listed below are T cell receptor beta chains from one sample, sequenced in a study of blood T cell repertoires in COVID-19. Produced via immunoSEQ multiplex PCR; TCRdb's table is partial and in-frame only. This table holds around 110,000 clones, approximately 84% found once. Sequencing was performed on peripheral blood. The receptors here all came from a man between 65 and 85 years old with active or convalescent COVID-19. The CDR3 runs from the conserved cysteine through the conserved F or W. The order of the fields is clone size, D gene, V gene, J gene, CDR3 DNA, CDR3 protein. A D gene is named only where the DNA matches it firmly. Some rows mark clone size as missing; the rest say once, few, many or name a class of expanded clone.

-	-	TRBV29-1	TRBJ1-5	TGCAGCGTTGCCGGGCAGGGAAGGGATCAGCCCCAGCATTTT	CSVAGQGRDQPQHF
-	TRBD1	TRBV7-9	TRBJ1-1	TGTGCCAGCAGCTCCAGGACAGGGACGGACACTGAAGCTTTCTTT	CASSSRTGTDTEAFF
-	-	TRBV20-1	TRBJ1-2	TGCAGTGCTCCGGGGAGGCAAGGCTACACCTTC	CSAPGRQGYTF
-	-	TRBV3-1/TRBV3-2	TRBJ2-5	TGTGCCAGCAGCCAAGATTGGACGAGGGCCCAGTACTTC	CASSQDWTRAQYF
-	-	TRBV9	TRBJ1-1	TGTGCCAGCAGCGTAGGGGCCGAGCCCACTGAAGCTTTCTTT	CASSVGAEPTEAFF
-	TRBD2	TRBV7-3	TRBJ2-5	TGTGCCAGCAGCTATACGGGGGGGCCAGAGGAGACCCAGTACTTC	CASSYTGGPEETQYF
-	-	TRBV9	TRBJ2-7	TGTGCCAGCAGCGGAGGTCCGGACAGCTCCTACGAGCAGTACTTC	CASSGGPDSSYEQYF
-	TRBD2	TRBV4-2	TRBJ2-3	TGTGCCAGCAGCCAAGGTCTAGCGGGAATTACAGATACGCAGTATTTT	CASSQGLAGITDTQYF
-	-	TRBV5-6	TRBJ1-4	TGTGCCAGCAGCAAAACAGCCGACACAACTAATGAAAAACTGTTTTTT	CASSKTADTTNEKLFF
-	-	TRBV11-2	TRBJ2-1	TGTGCCAGCAGCTTAGCCGGAAACTATCCTAATGAGCAGTTCTTC	CASSLAGNYPNEQFF
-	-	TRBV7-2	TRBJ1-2	TGTGCCAGCAGCTTAGGGGCGGGAAGTCCCCTTAACTATGGCTACACCTTC	CASSLGAGSPLNYGYTF
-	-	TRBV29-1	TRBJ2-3	TGCAGCGTCGCCCAGCGGGCTAAAACAGATACGCAGTATTTT	CSVAQRAKTDTQYF
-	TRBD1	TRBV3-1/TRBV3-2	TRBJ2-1	TGTGCCAGCAGCCAAGGACAGGGGAAGTTCTTC	CASSQGQGKFF
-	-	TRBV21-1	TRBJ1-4	TGTGCCAGCAGCAAAGCAACAGGGGGGAATGAAAAACTGTTTTTT	CASSKATGGNEKLFF
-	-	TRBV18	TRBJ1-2	TGTGCCAGCTCACCGGTCAGAAACTATGGCTACACCTTC	CASSPVRNYGYTF
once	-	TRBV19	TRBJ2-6	TGTGCGAGCTCTGGGGCCAACGTCCTGACTTTC	CASSGANVLTF
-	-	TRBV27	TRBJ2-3	TGTGCCAGCAGCCTCCCCCGGGGTCCCGAGGGAGATACGCAGTATTTT	CASSLPRGPEGDTQYF
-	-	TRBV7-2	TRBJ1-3	TGTGCCAGCAGCTTGGGCAACACCATATATTTT	CASSLGNTIYF
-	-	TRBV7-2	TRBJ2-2	TGTGCCAGCAGCCCCGGACAGCAGAACGGGGAGCTGTTTTTT	CASSPGQQNGELFF
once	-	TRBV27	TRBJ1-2	TGTGCCAGCAGTGAGATATTCGGTTATGGCTACACCTTC	CASSEIFGYGYTF
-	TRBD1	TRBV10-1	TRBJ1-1	TGCGCCAGCAGTGTAGGGGGCTTGGATGAAGCTTTCTTT	CASSVGGLDEAFF
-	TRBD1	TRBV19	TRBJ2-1	TGTGCCAGTAGTGTCTCCGGGACAGGGAATTACAATGAGCAGTTCTTC	CASSVSGTGNYNEQFF
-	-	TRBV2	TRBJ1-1	TGTGCCAGCAGTTCAGAGGGCTCCAACACTGAAGCTTTCTTT	CASSSEGSNTEAFF
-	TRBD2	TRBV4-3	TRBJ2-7	TGCGCCAGCAGCCAAGAAACTAGCGGGTTGTACGAGCAGTACTTC	CASSQETSGLYEQYF
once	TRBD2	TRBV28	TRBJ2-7	TGTGCCAGCAGTTCCCCCCCGCCGGGACTAGCGGGAGATCCGTACTTC	CASSSPPPGLAGDPYF
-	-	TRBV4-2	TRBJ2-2	TGTGCCAGCAGCCAACAGAGTAAAGCAGGGCCGGACACCGGGGAGCTGTTTTTT	CASSQQSKAGPDTGELFF
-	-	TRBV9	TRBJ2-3	TGTGCCAGCAGCGTAACAGACACAGATACGCAGTATTTT	CASSVTDTDTQYF
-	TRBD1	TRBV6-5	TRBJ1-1	TGTGCCAGCAGTTACGCGCGACAGGGGAAAACTGAAGCTTTCTTT	CASSYARQGKTEAFF
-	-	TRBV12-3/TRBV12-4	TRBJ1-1	TGTGCCAGCAGAGCCCGAAGATTCTTTCCAGCTTTCTTT	CASRARRFFPAFF
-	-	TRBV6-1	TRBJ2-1	TGTGCCAGCAGTGAAGAGTTGTCGGAGGCTTACAATGAGCAGTTCTTC	CASSEELSEAYNEQFF
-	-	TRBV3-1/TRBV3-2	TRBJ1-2	TGTGCCAGCAGCCTTTGGGACAACGGCTACACCTTC	CASSLWDNGYTF
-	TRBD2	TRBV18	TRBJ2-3	TGTGCCAGCTCACCAGGTACCGGGGGGGGCACAGATACGCAGTATTTT	CASSPGTGGGTDTQYF
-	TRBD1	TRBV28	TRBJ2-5	TGTGCCAGCAGTCCACAAGGGGGCTCCGAGACCCAGTACTTC	CASSPQGGSETQYF
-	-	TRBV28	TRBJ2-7	TGTGCCAGCAGTCCTATAGGAGAGGGCTCCTACGAGCAGTACTTC	CASSPIGEGSYEQYF
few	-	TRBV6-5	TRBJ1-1	TGTGCCAGCGGGTTTGCAGGCTTAAACACTGAAGCTTTCTTT	CASGFAGLNTEAFF
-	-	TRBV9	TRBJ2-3	TGTGCCAGCAGCGTAGATAACGGGGGTAGCACAGATACGCAGTATTTT	CASSVDNGGSTDTQYF
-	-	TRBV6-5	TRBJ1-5	TGTGCCAGCAGTTACTCGATCAGTAGCAATCAGCCCCAGCATTTT	CASSYSISSNQPQHF
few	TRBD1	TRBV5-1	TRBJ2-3	TGCGCCAGCAGTTCCCAGACAGGGGGGGTCACAGATACGCAGTATTTT	CASSSQTGGVTDTQYF
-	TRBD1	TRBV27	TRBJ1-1	TGTGCCAGCAGTTCTTACCGGGACAGGGGGCTTGTGGTAGCTTTCTTT	CASSSYRDRGLVVAFF
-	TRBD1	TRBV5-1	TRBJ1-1	TGCGCCAGCAGCTTTCAGGGGGCGGCTTTCTTT	CASSFQGAAFF
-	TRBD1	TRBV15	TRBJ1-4	TGTGCCACCAGCAGTGGACAGGGGGCTCGAGAAAAACTGTTTTTT	CATSSGQGAREKLFF
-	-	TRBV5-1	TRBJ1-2	TGCGCCAGCAGCTTTTCGGGGGATAACTATGGCTACACCTTC	CASSFSGDNYGYTF
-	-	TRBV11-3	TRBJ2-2	TGTGCCAGCAGCGCGGGGAGCGCGAACACCGGGGAGCTGTTTTTT	CASSAGSANTGELFF